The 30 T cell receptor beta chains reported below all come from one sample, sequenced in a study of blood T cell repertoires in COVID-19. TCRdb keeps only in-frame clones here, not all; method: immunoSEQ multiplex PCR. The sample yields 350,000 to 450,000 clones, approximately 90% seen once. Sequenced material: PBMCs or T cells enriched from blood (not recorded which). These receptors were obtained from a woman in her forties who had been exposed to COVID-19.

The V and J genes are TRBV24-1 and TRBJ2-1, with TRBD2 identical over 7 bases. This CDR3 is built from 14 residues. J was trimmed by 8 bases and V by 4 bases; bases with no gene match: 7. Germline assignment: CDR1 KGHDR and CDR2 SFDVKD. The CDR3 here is CATSEWGGNDEQFF. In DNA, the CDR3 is TGTGCCACCAGTGAATGGGGAGGGAACGATGAGCAGTTCTTC.

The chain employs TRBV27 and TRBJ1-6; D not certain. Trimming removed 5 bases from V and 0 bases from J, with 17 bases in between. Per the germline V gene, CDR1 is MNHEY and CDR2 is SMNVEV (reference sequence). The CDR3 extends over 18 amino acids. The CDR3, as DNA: TGTGCCAGCAGTATCCTCAACAGTAAAAGCTCCTATAATTCACCCCTCCACTTT. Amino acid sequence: CASSILNSKSSYNSPLHF.

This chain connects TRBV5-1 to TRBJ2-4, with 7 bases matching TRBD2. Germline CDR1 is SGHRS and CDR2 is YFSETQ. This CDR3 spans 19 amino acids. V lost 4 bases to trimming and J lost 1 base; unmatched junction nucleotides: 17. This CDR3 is CASSPLLKRAGLAKNIQYF. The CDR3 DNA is TGCGCCAGCAGCCCGCTCCTCAAGCGAGCGGGGTTGGCCAAAAACATTCAGTACTTC.

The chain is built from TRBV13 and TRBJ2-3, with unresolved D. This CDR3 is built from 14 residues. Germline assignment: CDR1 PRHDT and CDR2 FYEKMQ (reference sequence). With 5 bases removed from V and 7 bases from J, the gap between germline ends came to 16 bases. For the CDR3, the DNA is TGTGCCAGCAGCCCACCCTTACACCCAAATACGCAGTATTTT. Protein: CASSPPLHPNTQYF.

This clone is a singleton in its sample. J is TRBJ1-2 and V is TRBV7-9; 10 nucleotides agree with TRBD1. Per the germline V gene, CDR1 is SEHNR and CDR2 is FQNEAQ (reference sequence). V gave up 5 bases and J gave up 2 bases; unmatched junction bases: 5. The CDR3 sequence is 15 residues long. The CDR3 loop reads CASSPRQGANYGYTF. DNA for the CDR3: TGTGCCAGCAGCCCACGACAGGGGGCGAACTATGGCTACACCTTC.

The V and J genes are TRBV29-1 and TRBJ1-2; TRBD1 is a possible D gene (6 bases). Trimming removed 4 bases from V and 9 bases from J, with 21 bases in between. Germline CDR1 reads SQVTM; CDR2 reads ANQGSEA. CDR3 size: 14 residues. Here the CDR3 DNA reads TGCAGCGTTGGGTCCCGGAGTGGACAGTCCAGCTACACCTTC. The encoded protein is CSVGSRSGQSSYTF.

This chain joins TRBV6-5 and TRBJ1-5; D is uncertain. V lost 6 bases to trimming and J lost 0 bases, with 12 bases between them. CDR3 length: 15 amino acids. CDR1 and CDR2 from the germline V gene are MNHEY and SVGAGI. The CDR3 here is CASSIRDYSNQPQHF. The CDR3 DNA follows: TGTGCCAGCAGCATTCGAGATTATAGCAATCAGCCCCAGCATTTT.

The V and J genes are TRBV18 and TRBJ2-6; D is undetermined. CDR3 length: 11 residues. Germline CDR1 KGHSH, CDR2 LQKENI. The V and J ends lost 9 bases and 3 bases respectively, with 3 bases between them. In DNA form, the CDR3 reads TGTGCCAGTCGTGGGGCCAACGTCCTGACTTTC. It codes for CASRGANVLTF.

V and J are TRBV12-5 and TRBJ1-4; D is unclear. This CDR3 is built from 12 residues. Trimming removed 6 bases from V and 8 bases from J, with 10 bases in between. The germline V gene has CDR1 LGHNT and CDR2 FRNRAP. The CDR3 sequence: CASGMTGEKLFF. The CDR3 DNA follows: TGTGCTAGTGGCATGACTGGGGAAAAACTGTTTTTT.

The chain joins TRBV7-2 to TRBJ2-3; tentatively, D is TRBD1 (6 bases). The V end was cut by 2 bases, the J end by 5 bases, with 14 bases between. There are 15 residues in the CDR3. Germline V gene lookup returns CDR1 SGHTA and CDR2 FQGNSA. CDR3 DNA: TGTGCCAGCAGCTTACTACAGGGTGGACGAGATACGCAGTATTTT. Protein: CASSLLQGGRDTQYF.

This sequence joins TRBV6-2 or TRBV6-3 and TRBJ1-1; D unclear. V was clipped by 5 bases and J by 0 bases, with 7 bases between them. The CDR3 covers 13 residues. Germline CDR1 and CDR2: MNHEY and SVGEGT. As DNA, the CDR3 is TGTGCCAGCAGTCAGAGGCTGAACACTGAAGCTTTCTTT. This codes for CASSQRLNTEAFF.

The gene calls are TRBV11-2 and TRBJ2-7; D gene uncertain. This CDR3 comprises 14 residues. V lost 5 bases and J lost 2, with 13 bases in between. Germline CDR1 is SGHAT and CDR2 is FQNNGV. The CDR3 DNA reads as TGTGCCAGCAGCCCGATGGGCCTTCCCTACGAGCAGTACTTC. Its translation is CASSPMGLPYEQYF.

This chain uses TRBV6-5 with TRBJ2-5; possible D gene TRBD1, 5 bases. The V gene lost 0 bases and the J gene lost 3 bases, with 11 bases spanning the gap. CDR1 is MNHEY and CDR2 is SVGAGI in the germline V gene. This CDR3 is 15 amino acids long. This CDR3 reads CASSYSPRVEETQYF. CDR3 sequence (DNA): TGTGCCAGCAGTTACTCTCCCAGGGTTGAAGAGACCCAGTACTTC.

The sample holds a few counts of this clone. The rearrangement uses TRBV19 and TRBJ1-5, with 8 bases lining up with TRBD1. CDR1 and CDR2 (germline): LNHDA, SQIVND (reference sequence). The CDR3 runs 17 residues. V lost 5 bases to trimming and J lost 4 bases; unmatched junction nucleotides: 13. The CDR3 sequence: CASSPLFPGGGNQPQHF. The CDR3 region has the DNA TGTGCCAGTAGTCCACTCTTCCCAGGGGGCGGAAATCAGCCCCAGCATTTT.

CDR3 protein: CASSAVDGTYEQYF. As DNA, the CDR3 is TGTGCCAGCAGCGCGGTTGACGGAACCTACGAGCAGTACTTC. This chain uses TRBV7-4 with TRBJ2-7; D unresolved. This CDR3 contains 14 residues. Deletions cut 5 bases from V and 2 bases from J, with 13 bases between. CDR1 is SGHVT, CDR2 SQSDAQ, per germline.

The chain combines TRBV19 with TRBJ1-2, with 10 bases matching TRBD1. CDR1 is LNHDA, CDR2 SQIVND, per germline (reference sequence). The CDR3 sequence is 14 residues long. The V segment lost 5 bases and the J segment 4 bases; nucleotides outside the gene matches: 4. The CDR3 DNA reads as TGTGCCAGTAGTGGGGGACAGGGGCGCTATGGCTACACCTTC. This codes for CASSGGQGRYGYTF.

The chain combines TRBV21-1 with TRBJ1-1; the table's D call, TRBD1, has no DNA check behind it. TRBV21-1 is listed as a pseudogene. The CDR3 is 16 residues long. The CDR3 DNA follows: TGTGCCAGCAGCAAAGATATGGCCAGAATGAACACTGAAGCTTTCTTT. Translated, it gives CASSKDMARMNTEAFF.

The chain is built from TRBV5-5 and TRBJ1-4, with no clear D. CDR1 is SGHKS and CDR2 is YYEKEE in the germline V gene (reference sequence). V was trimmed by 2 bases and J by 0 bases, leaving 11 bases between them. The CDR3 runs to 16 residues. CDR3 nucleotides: TGTGCCAGCAGCTTCCCCCAAACAGCAACTAATGAAAAACTGTTTTTT. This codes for CASSFPQTATNEKLFF.

In nucleotides, the CDR3 is TGTGCCGGGGGGGGATGGAAGAATGGCTACACCTTC. This sequence encodes CAGGGWKNGYTF. This chain connects TRBV30 to TRBJ1-2; D possibly corresponds to TRBD1 (5 bases). Looked up from germline, CDR1 is GTSNPN and CDR2 is SVGIG (reference sequence). Trimming took off 8 bases at V and 6 bases at J, with 16 bases between the two ends. This CDR3 has 12 residues.

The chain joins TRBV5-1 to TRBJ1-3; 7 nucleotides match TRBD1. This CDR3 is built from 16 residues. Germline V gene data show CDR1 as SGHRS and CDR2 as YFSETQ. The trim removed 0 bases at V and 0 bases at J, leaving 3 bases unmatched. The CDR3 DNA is TGCGCCAGCAGCTTGGTGGGACAGCTCTCTGGAAACACCATATATTTT. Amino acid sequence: CASSLVGQLSGNTIYF.

CDR3 amino acids: CASSLRQGTGELFF. CDR3 DNA sequence: TGCGCCAGCAGCCTACGACAGGGGACCGGGGAGCTGTTTTTT. The chain combines TRBV5-1 with TRBJ2-2, with TRBD1 matching over 8 bases. Germline V CDR1 and CDR2: SGHRS, YFSETQ. V dropped 4 bases and J dropped 5; count of bases not matched to a gene: 4. The CDR3 has 14 residues.

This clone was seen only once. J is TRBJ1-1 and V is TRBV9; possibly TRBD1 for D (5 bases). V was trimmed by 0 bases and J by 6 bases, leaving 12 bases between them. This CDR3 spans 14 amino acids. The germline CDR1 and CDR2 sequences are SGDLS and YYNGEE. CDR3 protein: CASSVAQGGAEAFF. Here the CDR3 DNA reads TGTGCCAGCAGCGTAGCCCAGGGCGGGGCTGAAGCTTTCTTT. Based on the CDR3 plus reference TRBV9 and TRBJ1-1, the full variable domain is DSGVTQTPKHLITATGQRVTLRCSPRSGDLSVYWYQQSLDQGLQFLIQYYNGEERAKGNILERFSAQQFPDLHSELNLSSLELGDSALYFCASSVAQGGAEAFFGQGTRLTVV.

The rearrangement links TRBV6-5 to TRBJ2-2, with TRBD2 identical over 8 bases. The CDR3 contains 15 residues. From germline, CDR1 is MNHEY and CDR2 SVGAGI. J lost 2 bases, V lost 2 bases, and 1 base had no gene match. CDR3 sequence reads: CASSYGTSNTGELFF. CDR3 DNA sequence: TGTGCCAGCAGTTACGGGACTAGTAACACCGGGGAGCTGTTTTTT.

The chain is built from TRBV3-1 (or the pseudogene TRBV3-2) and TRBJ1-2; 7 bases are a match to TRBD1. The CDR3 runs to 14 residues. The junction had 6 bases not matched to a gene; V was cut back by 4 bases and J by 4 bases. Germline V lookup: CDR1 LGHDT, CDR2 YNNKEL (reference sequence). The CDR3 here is CASSRRDSLYGYTF. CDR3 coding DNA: TGTGCCAGCAGCCGTCGGGACAGCCTCTATGGCTACACCTTC.

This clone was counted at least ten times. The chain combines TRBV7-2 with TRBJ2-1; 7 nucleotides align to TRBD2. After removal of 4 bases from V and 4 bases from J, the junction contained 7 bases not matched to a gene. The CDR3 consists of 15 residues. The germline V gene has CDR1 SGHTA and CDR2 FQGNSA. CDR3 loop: CASSSSGTGYNEQFF. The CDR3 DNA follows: TGTGCCAGCAGCTCGAGCGGGACGGGGTACAATGAGCAGTTCTTC.

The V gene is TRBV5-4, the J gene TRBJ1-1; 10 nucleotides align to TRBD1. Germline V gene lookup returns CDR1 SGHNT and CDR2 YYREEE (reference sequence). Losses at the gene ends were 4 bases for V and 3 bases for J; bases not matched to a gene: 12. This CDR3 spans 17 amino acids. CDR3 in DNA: TGTGCCAGCAGCGCCGGGACAGGGGCATTTACGGACACTGAAGCTTTCTTT. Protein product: CASSAGTGAFTDTEAFF.

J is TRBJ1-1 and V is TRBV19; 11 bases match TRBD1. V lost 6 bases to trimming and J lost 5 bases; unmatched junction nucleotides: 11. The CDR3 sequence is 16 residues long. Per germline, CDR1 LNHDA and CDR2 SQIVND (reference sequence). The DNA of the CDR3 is TGTGCCAGTAGCCCTGGGGACAGGGGGTTTAGAACTGAAGCTTTCTTT. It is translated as CASSPGDRGFRTEAFF.

Written as DNA, the CDR3 is TGCAGCGTTGGGGACAGTCATTACACTGAAGCTTTCTTT. Translating it yields CSVGDSHYTEAFF. The gene calls are TRBV29-1 and TRBJ1-1; 7 bases match TRBD1. Trimming cost V 4 bases and J 3 bases; bases outside gene matches: 5. CDR1 and CDR2 (germline): SQVTM, ANQGSEA. The CDR3 contains 13 residues. Based on the CDR3 plus reference TRBV29-1 and TRBJ1-1, the full variable domain is SAVISQKPSRDICQRGTSLTIQCQVDSQVTMMFWYRQQPGQSLTLIATANQGSEATYESGFVIDKFPISRPNLTFSTLTVSNMSPEDSSIYLCSVGDSHYTEAFFGQGTRLTVV.

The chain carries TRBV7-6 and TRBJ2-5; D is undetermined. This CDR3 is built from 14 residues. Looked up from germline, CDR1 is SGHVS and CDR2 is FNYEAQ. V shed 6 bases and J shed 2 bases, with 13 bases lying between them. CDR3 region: CASRQKPFQETQYF. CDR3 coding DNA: TGTGCCAGCAGACAAAAACCCTTTCAAGAGACCCAGTACTTC.

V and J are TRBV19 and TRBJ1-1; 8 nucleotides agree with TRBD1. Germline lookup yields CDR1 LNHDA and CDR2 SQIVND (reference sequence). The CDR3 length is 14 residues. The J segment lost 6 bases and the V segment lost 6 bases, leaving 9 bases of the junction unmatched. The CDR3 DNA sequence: TGTGCCAGTAGCGCAAGGACAGGGTCATCTGAAGCTTTCTTT. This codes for CASSARTGSSEAFF.